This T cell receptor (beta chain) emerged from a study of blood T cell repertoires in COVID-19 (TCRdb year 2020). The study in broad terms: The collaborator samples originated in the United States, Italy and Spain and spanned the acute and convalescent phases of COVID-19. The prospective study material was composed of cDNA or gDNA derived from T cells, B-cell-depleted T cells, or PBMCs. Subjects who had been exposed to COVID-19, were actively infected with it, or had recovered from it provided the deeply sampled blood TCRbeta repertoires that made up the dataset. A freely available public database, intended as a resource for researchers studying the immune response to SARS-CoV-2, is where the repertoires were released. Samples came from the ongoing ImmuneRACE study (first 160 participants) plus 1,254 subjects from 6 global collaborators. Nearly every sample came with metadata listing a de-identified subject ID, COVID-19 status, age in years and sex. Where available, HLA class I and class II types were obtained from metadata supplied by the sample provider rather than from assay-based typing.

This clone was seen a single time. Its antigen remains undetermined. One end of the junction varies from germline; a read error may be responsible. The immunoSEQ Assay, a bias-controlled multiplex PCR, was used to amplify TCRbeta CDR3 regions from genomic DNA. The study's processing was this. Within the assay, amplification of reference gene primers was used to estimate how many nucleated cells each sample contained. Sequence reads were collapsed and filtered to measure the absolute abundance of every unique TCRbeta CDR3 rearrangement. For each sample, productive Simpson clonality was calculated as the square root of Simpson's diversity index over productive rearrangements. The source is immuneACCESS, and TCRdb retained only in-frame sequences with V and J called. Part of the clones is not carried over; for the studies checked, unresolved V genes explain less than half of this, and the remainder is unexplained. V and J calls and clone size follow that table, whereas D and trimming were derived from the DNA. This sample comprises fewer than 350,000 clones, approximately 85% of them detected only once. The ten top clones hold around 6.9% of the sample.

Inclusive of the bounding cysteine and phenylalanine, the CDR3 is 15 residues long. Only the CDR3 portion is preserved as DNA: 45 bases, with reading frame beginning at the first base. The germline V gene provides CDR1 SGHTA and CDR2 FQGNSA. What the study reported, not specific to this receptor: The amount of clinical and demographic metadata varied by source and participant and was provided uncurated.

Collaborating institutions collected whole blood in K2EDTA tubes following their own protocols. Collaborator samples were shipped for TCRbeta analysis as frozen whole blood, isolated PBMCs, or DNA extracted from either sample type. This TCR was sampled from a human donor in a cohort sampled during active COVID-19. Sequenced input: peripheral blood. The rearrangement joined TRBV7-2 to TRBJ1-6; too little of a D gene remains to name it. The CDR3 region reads CASSQLNRVDSSLHF. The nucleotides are TGTGCCAGCAGCCAACTGAACCGGGTTGATTCATCCCTCCACTTT.